This TCR beta chain originates from a study of T cells in Graves' hyperthyroidism and ophthalmopathy. This clonotype was picked up many times. Template material for amplifying TCR beta CDR3 regions consisted of RNA transcripts. The HTBI primer set drove a first-round RT-PCR of the TCR CDR3. TCRdb re-derived calls from the multiplex PCR reads in MiXCR, one entry per CDR3 protein. The table lists about 840,000 distinct CDR3 sequences, over 35% of them singletons, with 8.9% in the top ten. Patients aged 18 to 65 had newly diagnosed hyperthyroidism of under 2 months' duration. Lactation, pregnancy, other autoimmune disease or uncontrolled infection excluded patients. Sequenced: blood. This receptor was obtained from a man aged 18 to 30 with Graves' hyperthyroidism.

The CDR3 sequence is CAGTRAPNQPQHF. Written as DNA, the CDR3 is TGTGCCGGTACCAGGGCCCCCAATCAGCCCCAGCATTTT. The chain is built from TRBV9 and TRBJ1-5; D may be TRBD1 (5 bases). Germline CDR1 SGDLS, CDR2 YYNGEE. The CDR3 is 13 residues long. V was shortened by 10 bases and J by 3 bases, with 14 bases between the two germline ends. The complete variable domain, with remaining parts taken from reference TRBV9 and TRBJ1-5, reads DSGVTQTPKHLITATGQRVTLRCSPRSGDLSVYWYQQSLDQGLQFLIQYYNGEERAKGNILERFSAQQFPDLHSELNLSSLELGDSALYFCAGTRAPNQPQHFGDGTRLSIL.